These 14 T cell receptor beta chains came from one sample sequenced in a study of neurological immune-mediated disorders. TCRdb called the 5' RACE reads again in MiXCR, with one record for every CDR3 protein. The sample includes about 46,000 distinct CDR3 sequences, 4% to 5.5% of them seen just once. The specimen sequenced was PBMCs. Source of these receptors: a woman aged 60-75 years with multiple sclerosis.

The sample holds a few counts of this clonotype. The rearrangement joins TRBV5-1 to TRBJ2-5, with D perhaps TRBD2 (6 bases). Per germline, CDR1 SGHRS and CDR2 YFSETQ. CDR3 size: 16 residues. Trimming pared 3 bases from V and 0 bases from J, leaving 15 bases between. The CDR3 region is CASSSLGGGNQETQYF. The CDR3 DNA is TGCGCCAGCAGCTCCCTCGGTGGGGGGAACCAAGAGACCCAGTACTTC.

This clonotype was seen many times. The chain couples TRBV4-3 to TRBJ1-5, with 9 bases lining up with TRBD1. Germline values: CDR1 LGHNA, CDR2 YSLEER. The CDR3 is 16 residues long. V dropped 0 bases and J dropped 4; count of bases not matched to a gene: 4. In DNA form, the CDR3 reads TGCGCCAGCAGCCAAGACCTGGGACAGGGTAATCAGCCCCAGCATTTT. As protein: CASSQDLGQGNQPQHF.

This clonotype was seen a handful of times. Sequence at one end of the junction differs from germline and may be a read error. The CDR3: CASSLRGGGQPQNF. Written as DNA, the CDR3 is TGCGCCAGCAGCTTGCGAGGGGGCGGGCAGCCCCAGAATTTT. V gene TRBV5-1 combines with J gene TRBJ1-5; 7 bases fit TRBD1. The CDR3 has 14 residues. Germline V CDR1 and CDR2: SGHRS, YFSETQ.

This clonotype showed up many times. The gene calls are TRBV6-6 and TRBJ1-2; TRBD1 matches at 7 bases. CDR3 size: 13 residues. V shed 5 bases, J shed 3 bases, and the junction held 3 bases outside the gene matches. The V gene's germline CDR1 is MNHNY and CDR2 SVGAGI (reference sequence). This chain's CDR3 is CASSAGGYYGYTF. The DNA of the CDR3 is TGTGCCAGCAGTGCAGGGGGATACTATGGCTACACCTTC.

This clonotype was seen repeatedly, ten times or more. The V and J genes are TRBV6-5 and TRBJ2-6, with 8 nucleotides matching TRBD1. The V gene end was trimmed by 7 bases and the J gene end by 1 base; junction bases not matched to a gene: 9. This CDR3 region has 17 residues. The germline CDR1 and CDR2 sequences are MNHEY and SVGAGI. The CDR3 loop reads CASKEDRGYSGANVLTF. CDR3 in DNA: TGTGCCAGCAAAGAAGACAGGGGATATTCTGGGGCCAACGTCCTGACTTTC.

This clonotype turned up a few times. V and J are TRBV19 and TRBJ2-1; D is perhaps TRBD1 (6 bases). Trimming pared 3 bases from V and 8 bases from J, leaving 14 bases between. The CDR3 has 14 amino acids. Germline V gene data show CDR1 as LNHDA and CDR2 as SQIVND (reference sequence). The CDR3 sequence is CASSIAHGGDEQFF. CDR3 DNA sequence: TGTGCCAGTAGTATCGCCCATGGGGGCGATGAGCAGTTCTTC.

The sample holds many counts of this clonotype. The chain combines TRBV20-1 with TRBJ1-5; the D is unclear. The CDR3 sequence is 14 residues long. V lost 4 bases to trimming and J lost 1 base, with 11 bases between them. Germline CDR1 is DFQATT and CDR2 is SNEGSKA (reference sequence). CDR3 protein: CSATPGMSNQPQHF. The CDR3 DNA is TGCAGTGCTACCCCCGGGATGAGCAATCAGCCCCAGCATTTT.

This clonotype was found many times. The chain is built from TRBV12-3 or TRBV12-4 and TRBJ1-1; tentative D call: TRBD1 (6 bases). Trimming took 6 bases from V and 7 from J, leaving 15 bases between them. This CDR3 is built from 13 residues. The CDR3 protein is CASSNTGNYEAFF. The DNA for the CDR3 is TGTGCCAGCAGCAATACAGGGAACTATGAAGCTTTCTTT.

The rearrangement uses TRBV7-2 and TRBJ1-1; D is ambiguous. The V end lost 1 base, the J end lost 1 base, and 7 bases lay between the germline ends. The CDR3 is 14 amino acids. CDR1 and CDR2 from the germline V gene are SGHTA and FQGNSA. CDR3 nucleotides: TGTGCCAGCAGCTTAGGGGGAAGGAACACTGAAGCTTTCTTT. Residues: CASSLGGRNTEAFF.

At least ten counts were recorded for this clonotype. One end of the junction is discordant with germline, which a read error may explain. The chain combines TRBV7-7 with TRBJ2-2; D is undetermined. The CDR3 is 13 residues long. Germline V gene lookup returns CDR1 SSHAT and CDR2 FNYEAQ (reference sequence). The CDR3 sequence is CASSSTSIGELFF. The CDR3 DNA sequence: TGTGCTAGCAGCTCGACCTCGATAGGGGAGCTGTTTTTT.

Worth noting for this clonotype: A clone one base away is much larger, so this may be a read error. The CDR3 DNA is TGCAGTGTTGCGGAAAGAAAAGAGACCCAGTACTTC. Translating it yields CSVAERKETQYF. The chain joins TRBV20-1 to TRBJ2-5; no clear D. V was shortened by 7 bases and J by 3 bases, with 12 bases between the two germline ends. Germline assignment: CDR1 DFQATT and CDR2 SNEGSKA (reference sequence). This CDR3 region has 12 residues.

The sample holds many counts of this clonotype. This sequence joins TRBV7-8 and TRBJ2-5; possible D gene TRBD2, 6 bases. V was cut by 5 bases and J by 2 bases, with 9 bases left in between. The V gene's germline CDR1 is SGHVS and CDR2 FQNEAQ. This CDR3 region has 13 residues. Here the CDR3 reads CASSRGTQETQYF. The CDR3, as DNA: TGTGCCAGCAGCCGGGGGACTCAAGAGACCCAGTACTTC. Full variable domain (remainder filled in from reference TRBV7-8 and TRBJ2-5): GAGVSQSPRYKVAKRGQDVALRCDPISGHVSLFWYQQALGQGPEFLTYFQNEAQLDKSGLPSDRFFAERPEGSVSTLKIQRTQQEDSAVYLCASSRGTQETQYFGPGTRLLVL.

This clonotype was counted only a few times. The chain links TRBV4-3 to TRBJ1-1, with 8 bases that match TRBD1. Losses at the gene ends were 1 base for V and 4 bases for J; bases not matched to a gene: 5. This CDR3 region has 15 residues. Germline assignment: CDR1 LGHNA and CDR2 YSLEER. CDR3 in amino acids: CASSQATTGGTEAFF. For the CDR3, the DNA is TGCGCCAGCAGCCAAGCGACAACAGGGGGCACTGAAGCTTTCTTT.

In this sample, this clonotype turned up many times. The rearrangement joins TRBV7-2 to TRBJ2-5; 7 nucleotides agree with TRBD1. V gave up 1 base and J gave up 2 bases; unmatched junction bases: 1. Germline CDR1 is SGHTA and CDR2 is FQGNSA. This CDR3 contains 14 residues. CDR3 residues: CASSLVGQQETQYF. The CDR3 DNA reads as TGTGCCAGCAGCTTAGTGGGACAGCAAGAGACCCAGTACTTC.